This T cell receptor (beta chain) was sequenced for a study of shared clonotypes between healthy human individuals. This CDR3 has 16 amino acids. The germline CDR1 and CDR2 sequences are SNHLY and FYNNEI. The junction had 8 bases not matched to a gene; V was cut back by 2 bases and J by 6 bases. In the authors' methods: Junction-only sequences produced by ImmunoSEQ had no quality scores, so filtering differed. Repertoires were generated with immunoSEQ multiplex PCR, while TCRdb's copy carries only in-frame clones and drops some. Clone size and V and J calls were adopted from that table, with D and trimming inferred from the DNA. The sample has 2.3 million or so clones, 85% to 95% seen once.

Source material: naive CD4+ T cells from PBMCs. Noted subset: CD45RA+ positively selected. This clonotype was obtained from a young man in good health. Some clones in this sample may be carry-over from other donors' samples. J is TRBJ2-3 and V is TRBV2; 10 bases are shared with TRBD1. CDR3 nucleotides: TGTGCCAGCAGTGAAATGGGGACAGGGGTTTTTGATACGCAGTATTTT. Translated: CASSEMGTGVFDTQYF.